The clone carrying this T cell receptor (beta chain) was recorded only once. What it recognizes is unknown. This record comes from a study of CD8 T cells in Susac syndrome. Overall study results and limits: The relatively small number of individuals in the TCR sequencing and HLA analysis was acknowledged by the study.

Sequencing of TCR beta drew on CD8+ and CD4+ T cells from blood. CD8+ and CD4+ T cells were negatively isolated; TEMRA cells were FACS-enriched. RNA amounts of about 0.5 to 1 ug underwent reverse transcription with random hexamers. By means of immunoSEQ multiplex PCR, TCR beta CDR3 spanning 54 Vbeta and 13 Jbeta underwent amplification. TCRdb reanalysed the immunoSEQ multiplex PCR reads using MiXCR and keeps one entry per CDR3 protein. Found here are approximately 230,000 distinct CDR3 sequences, just over 90% of them singletons; the top ten hold roughly 0.07%. Trimming took 6 bases from V and 5 from J; bases not matched to a gene: 13. Germline V gives CDR1 MNHNY, CDR2 SVGAGI (reference sequence). This CDR3 is 16 amino acids long.

Sequencing used CD4+ T cells from PBMCs. This receptor was taken from a human donor with multiple sclerosis. The V and J genes are TRBV6-6 and TRBJ2-5, with 9 bases matching TRBD2. The CDR3 nucleotides read TGTGCCAGCAGCCCCGGGCTAGCGGGGTTCAACGAGACCCAGTACTTC. It codes for CASSPGLAGFNETQYF.